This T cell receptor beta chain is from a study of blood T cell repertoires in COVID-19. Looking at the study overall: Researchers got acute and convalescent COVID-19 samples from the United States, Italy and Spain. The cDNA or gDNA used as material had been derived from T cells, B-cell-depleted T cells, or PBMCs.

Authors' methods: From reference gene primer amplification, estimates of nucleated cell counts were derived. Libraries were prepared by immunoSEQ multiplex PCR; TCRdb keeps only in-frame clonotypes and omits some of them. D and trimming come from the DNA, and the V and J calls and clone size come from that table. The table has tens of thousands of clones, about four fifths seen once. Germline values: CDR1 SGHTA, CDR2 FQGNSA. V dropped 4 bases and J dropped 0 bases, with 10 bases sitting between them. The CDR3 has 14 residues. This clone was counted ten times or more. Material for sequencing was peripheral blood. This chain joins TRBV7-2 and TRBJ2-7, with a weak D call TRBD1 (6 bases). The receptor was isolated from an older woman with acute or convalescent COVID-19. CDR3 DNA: TGTGCCAGCAGCTCCAACAGGGCCTCCTACGAGCAGTACTTC. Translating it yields CASSSNRASYEQYF.